These T cell receptor beta chains were read from a single sample in a study of blood T cell repertoires in COVID-19. Sequencing was performed with immunoSEQ multiplex PCR; in TCRdb, only in-frame clones are kept and a portion is missing. The sample consists of 110,000 to 150,000 clones, roughly 91% of them appearing once. Sequenced sample: peripheral blood. Every receptor here comes from a man in his sixties with active or convalescent COVID-19. Both conserved end residues are part of each CDR3. A D gene is named only where the DNA matches it firmly. Some rows mark clone size as missing; the rest say once, few, many or name a class of expanded clone.

j_gene,d_gene,v_gene,abundance,CDR3aa,CDR3nt
TRBJ1-2,NA,TRBV14,NA,CASSQDFGWAGGYTF,TGTGCCAGCAGCCAAGATTTCGGCTGGGCAGGAGGCTACACCTTC
TRBJ1-5,TRBD1,TRBV3-1/TRBV3-2,once,CASSKDRSQPQHF,TGTGCCAGCAGTAAGGACAGGTCTCAGCCCCAGCATTTT
TRBJ1-3,NA,TRBV9,NA,CASSVGAANSGNTIYF,TGTGCCAGCAGCGTAGGTGCGGCTAACTCTGGAAACACCATATATTTT
TRBJ1-6,NA,TRBV5-1,NA,CASSLRQGNSPLHF,TGCGCCAGCAGCTTGAGGCAGGGGAATTCACCCCTCCACTTT
TRBJ2-1,TRBD1,TRBV18,NA,CASSPQQGAGNEQFF,TGTGCCAGCTCACCACAACAGGGGGCGGGAAATGAGCAGTTCTTC
TRBJ2-6,NA,TRBV30,NA,CAWSVTSPVLNVLTF,TGTGCCTGGAGTGTAACCAGTCCCGTATTGAACGTCCTGACTTTC
TRBJ2-3,TRBD2,TRBV6-2/TRBV6-3,NA,CASSYRASGDPDTQYF,TGTGCCAGCAGTTACCGGGCTAGCGGGGATCCAGATACGCAGTATTTT
TRBJ2-1,TRBD2,TRBV5-1,NA,CASSSNSGGSYNEQFF,TGCGCCAGCAGCTCGAATAGCGGGGGGTCCTACAATGAGCAGTTCTTC
TRBJ2-4,TRBD1,TRBV7-9,NA,CASSPDRGSNIQYF,TGTGCCAGCAGCCCGGACAGGGGATCAAACATTCAGTACTTC
TRBJ1-1,TRBD1,TRBV18,NA,CASSPGTGRGTEAFF,TGTGCCAGCTCACCTGGGACAGGGAGGGGAACTGAAGCTTTCTTT
TRBJ1-2,TRBD1,TRBV18,few,CASSQGTGEIHTF,TGTGCCAGCTCACAAGGGACAGGAGAAATCCACACCTTC
TRBJ2-7,NA,TRBV6-2/TRBV6-3,NA,CASSLAGSGYEQYF,TGTGCCAGCAGTCTAGCCGGGAGTGGCTACGAGCAGTACTTC
TRBJ2-3,TRBD1,TRBV14,NA,CASRNRGRTDTQYF,TGTGCCAGCAGGAACAGGGGGCGCACAGATACGCAGTATTTT
TRBJ2-2,TRBD2,TRBV9,once,CASSMTPGLAKFGGELFF,TGTGCCAGCAGCATGACACCGGGACTAGCCAAGTTCGGCGGGGAGCTGTTTTTT
TRBJ2-4,NA,TRBV28,NA,CASSLWSQGMDIQYF,TGTGCCAGCAGTTTATGGAGCCAGGGGATGGACATTCAGTACTTC
TRBJ1-6,NA,TRBV28,NA,CASSRRGGSYNSPLHF,TGTGCCAGCAGTCGCCGGGGGGGATCCTATAATTCACCCCTCCACTTT
TRBJ1-4,NA,TRBV6-2/TRBV6-3,NA,CASSRQSNEKLFF,TGTGCCAGCAGTCGACAGAGTAATGAAAAACTGTTTTTT
TRBJ1-2,TRBD1,TRBV10-3,NA,CAITTGVSGYGYTF,TGTGCCATCACCACAGGGGTTAGCGGCTATGGCTACACCTTC
TRBJ2-7,TRBD1,TRBV2,NA,CASSGGGQGPYEQYF,TGTGCCAGCAGTGGGGGCGGACAGGGCCCTTACGAGCAGTACTTC
TRBJ1-6,NA,TRBV7-6,NA,CASGEQSGHNSPLHF,TGTGCCAGCGGAGAGCAGTCCGGTCACAATTCACCCCTCCACTTT
TRBJ2-2,NA,TRBV12-5,NA,CASGLVPQPRGRTGELFF,TGTGCTAGTGGTTTGGTACCACAGCCCCGAGGGCGCACCGGGGAGCTGTTTTTT
TRBJ1-2,TRBD1,TRBV6-5,NA,CASSYGLTGGNGYTF,TGTGCCAGCAGTTACGGTCTGACAGGGGGTAATGGCTACACCTTC
TRBJ1-2,TRBD1,TRBV6-5,NA,CASSSFDRALVYGYTF,TGTGCCAGCAGTTCCTTCGACAGGGCGTTGGTCTATGGCTACACCTTC
TRBJ2-7,NA,TRBV7-9,NA,CASSLGGFQEQYF,TGTGCCAGCAGCTTAGGAGGGTTTCAGGAGCAGTACTTC
TRBJ2-7,TRBD2,TRBV5-8,NA,CASSLGTSRSYEQYF,TGTGCCAGCAGCCTCGGGACTAGTCGGTCCTACGAGCAGTACTTC
TRBJ2-7,TRBD1,TRBV19,NA,CASSSSTGTYEQYF,TGTGCCAGTAGTAGCTCGACAGGGACCTACGAGCAGTACTTC
TRBJ1-2,TRBD1,TRBV7-9,NA,CASSPTGGAGYTF,TGTGCCAGCAGCCCTACAGGGGGCGCAGGCTACACCTTC
TRBJ2-1,NA,TRBV9,NA,CASSPSRVHNEQFF,TGTGCCAGCAGCCCAAGCCGGGTACACAATGAGCAGTTCTTC
TRBJ2-3,NA,TRBV2,NA,CASSVQRGTDTQYF,TGTGCCAGCAGTGTACAGCGGGGCACAGATACGCAGTATTTT
TRBJ1-3,TRBD1,TRBV27,NA,CASSLGRDRPGNTIYF,TGTGCCAGCAGTTTGGGGCGGGACAGACCAGGAAACACCATATATTTT
TRBJ2-1,TRBD2,TRBV5-5,once,CASSLRLAPSYNEQFF,TGTGCCAGCAGCCTTCGACTAGCGCCTTCCTACAATGAGCAGTTCTTC
TRBJ2-5,NA,TRBV18,NA,CASSPLALQGETQYF,TGTGCCAGCTCACCCCTGGCCCTACAGGGAGAGACCCAGTACTTC
TRBJ2-7,TRBD2,TRBV6-2/TRBV6-3,NA,CASSSWTSGSYEQYF,TGTGCCAGCAGTTCTTGGACTAGCGGCTCCTACGAGCAGTACTTC
TRBJ2-7,NA,TRBV24-1,NA,CATSESTVARQYF,TGTGCCACCAGTGAATCGACCGTAGCTAGGCAGTACTTC
TRBJ2-3,TRBD2,TRBV5-1,NA,CASSFGGRTPGTDTQYF,TGCGCCAGCAGCTTTGGCGGGAGAACGCCCGGCACAGATACGCAGTATTTT
TRBJ2-1,TRBD2,TRBV10-3,NA,CAISESPGLAVNNEQFF,TGTGCCATCAGTGAGTCCCCGGGACTAGCGGTAAACAATGAGCAGTTCTTC
TRBJ2-7,TRBD1,TRBV11-3,NA,CASSQGTGDEQYF,TGTGCCAGCAGCCAAGGGACAGGCGACGAGCAGTACTTC
TRBJ1-1,TRBD1,TRBV7-2,NA,CASSRGRNTEAFF,TGTGCCAGCAGCAGGGGGCGGAACACTGAAGCTTTCTTT
TRBJ1-2,NA,TRBV14,once,CASSPYGVGYTF,TGTGCCAGCAGCCCCTACGGGGTTGGCTACACCTTC
TRBJ2-7,NA,TRBV10-3,NA,CAISEVNLEQYF,TGTGCCATCAGTGAGGTGAACCTAGAGCAGTACTTC
TRBJ1-4,NA,TRBV2,NA,CASSPDSFSEKLFF,TGTGCCAGCAGTCCCGACAGTTTTAGTGAAAAACTGTTTTTT
TRBJ1-3,NA,TRBV4-2,NA,CASSQDLASGSGNTIYF,TGTGCCAGCAGCCAAGACTTGGCCTCAGGCTCTGGAAACACCATATATTTT
TRBJ2-7,NA,TRBV25-1,NA,CASSARQMYEQYF,TGTGCCAGCAGTGCCCGACAGATGTACGAGCAGTACTTC
TRBJ1-6,NA,TRBV5-1,few,CASSLEDNSYNSPLHF,TGCGCCAGCAGCTTGGAGGACAACTCCTATAATTCACCCCTCCACTTT
TRBJ1-6,NA,TRBV24-1,NA,CATSRDPDSPLHF,TGTGCCACCAGTCGAGATCCTGATTCACCCCTCCACTTT
TRBJ2-5,TRBD1,TRBV6-5,NA,CASGTGGGETQYF,TGTGCCAGCGGGACAGGGGGCGGAGAGACCCAGTACTTC
TRBJ1-3,NA,TRBV7-3,NA,CASSHSSGISGNTIYF,TGTGCCAGCAGCCACTCATCGGGGATATCTGGAAACACCATATATTTT
TRBJ2-7,NA,TRBV29-1,NA,CSVDGDSYEQYF,TGCAGCGTTGACGGGGATTCCTACGAGCAGTACTTC
TRBJ2-3,NA,TRBV30,NA,CAWSLTVGALDTQYF,TGTGCCTGGAGTTTAACGGTGGGGGCTCTAGATACGCAGTATTTT
TRBJ2-3,TRBD1,TRBV19,NA,CASQNRGKSTDTQYF,TGTGCCAGCCAAAACAGGGGCAAGAGCACAGATACGCAGTATTTT
TRBJ1-4,NA,TRBV28,NA,CASSFPLWPGQTATNEKLFF,TGTGCCAGCAGTTTCCCGCTTTGGCCTGGACAGACAGCAACTAATGAAAAACTGTTTTTT
TRBJ1-5,NA,TRBV6-4,NA,CASALQGDQPQHF,TGTGCCAGCGCTCTACAGGGAGATCAGCCCCAGCATTTT
TRBJ2-1,NA,TRBV29-1,NA,CSVEGRGGSYNEQFF,TGCAGCGTTGAAGGGAGGGGCGGCTCCTACAATGAGCAGTTCTTC
TRBJ2-1,NA,TRBV7-2,NA,CASSLAGQSYNEQFF,TGTGCCAGCAGCTTAGCCGGACAATCCTACAATGAGCAGTTCTTC
TRBJ1-3,NA,TRBV28,NA,CASSRREMAGNTIYF,TGTGCCAGCAGTAGGAGGGAAATGGCTGGAAACACCATATATTTT